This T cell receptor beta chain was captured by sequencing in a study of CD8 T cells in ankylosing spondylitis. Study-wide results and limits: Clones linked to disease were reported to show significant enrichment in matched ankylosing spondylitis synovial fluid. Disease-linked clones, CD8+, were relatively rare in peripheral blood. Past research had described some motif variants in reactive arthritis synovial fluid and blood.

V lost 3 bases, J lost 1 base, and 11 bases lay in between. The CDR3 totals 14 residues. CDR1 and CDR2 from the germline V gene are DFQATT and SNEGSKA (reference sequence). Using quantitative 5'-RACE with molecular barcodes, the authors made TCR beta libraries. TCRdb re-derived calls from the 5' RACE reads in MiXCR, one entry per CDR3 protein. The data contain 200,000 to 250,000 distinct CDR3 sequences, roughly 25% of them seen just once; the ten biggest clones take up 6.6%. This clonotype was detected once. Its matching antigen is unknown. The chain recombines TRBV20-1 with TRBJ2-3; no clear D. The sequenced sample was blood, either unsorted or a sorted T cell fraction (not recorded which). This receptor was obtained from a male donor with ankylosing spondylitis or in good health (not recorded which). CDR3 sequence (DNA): TGCAGTGCTAGCGTCCTCCCGGGCACAGATACGCAGTATTTT. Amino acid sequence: CSASVLPGTDTQYF.